Below are 32 T cell receptor beta chains sequenced from a single sample in a study of blood T cell repertoires in COVID-19. TCRdb keeps only in-frame clones here, not all; method: immunoSEQ multiplex PCR. The top ten clones hold around 6.3% of a sample with 78,000 or so clones, about 87% of them seen once. Sequencing was done on a sample of peripheral blood. These TCRs come from a woman aged 45-59 years with acute or convalescent COVID-19.

V usage is TRBV27 and J usage is TRBJ1-2; D is undetermined. Germline values: CDR1 MNHEY, CDR2 SMNVEV (reference sequence). CDR3 length equals 13 residues. V lost 6 bases and J 1 base, leaving 9 bases between the germline ends. In nucleotides, the CDR3 is TGTGCCAGCAGACCACAGAGTAACTATGGCTACACCTTC. This translates into CASRPQSNYGYTF.

For this clone: A read error may produce the germline difference seen at one junction end. The rearrangement uses TRBV28 and TRBJ2-1, with D uncertain. Germline CDR1 and CDR2: MDHEN and SYDVKM. The CDR3 runs to 15 residues. CDR3 in DNA: TGTGCCAGCAGTTTAGGATCGTCCACCGACAAGGAGCAGTTCTTC. Amino acid sequence: CASSLGSSTDKEQFF.

This clone was observed a handful of times. This chain connects TRBV6-5 to TRBJ2-5; tentatively, D is TRBD1 (6 bases). The germline CDR1 and CDR2 sequences are MNHEY and SVGAGI. Trimming left V 7 bases short and J 5 bases short, with 14 bases between. The CDR3 sequence is 13 residues long. The CDR3 sequence is CASTPGTPETQYF. In DNA, the CDR3 is TGTGCCAGCACCCCCGGGACACCGGAGACCCAGTACTTC.

The chain uses TRBV29-1 and TRBJ2-3, with 8 nucleotides matching TRBD1. The CDR3 has 15 residues. Germline CDR1 is SQVTM and CDR2 is ANQGSEA. J lost 2 bases, V lost 0 bases, and 4 bases had no gene match. CDR3 amino acids: CSVEDLQGVTDTQYF. CDR3 nucleotide sequence: TGCAGCGTTGAAGATCTACAGGGGGTCACAGATACGCAGTATTTT.

The rearrangement joins TRBV3-1 (or the pseudogene TRBV3-2) to TRBJ2-7; D not resolved. This CDR3 region has 13 residues. Germline-derived CDR1 and CDR2 are LGHDT and YNNKEL (reference sequence). V dropped 8 bases and J dropped 2 bases, with 13 bases sitting between them. The CDR3 loop is CASYCTTPYEQYF. The CDR3 DNA reads as TGTGCCAGCTACTGCACCACCCCCTACGAGCAGTACTTC.

V and J are TRBV11-2 and TRBJ2-5; TRBD2 matches 7 bases. J was trimmed by 2 bases and V by 5 bases; bases with no gene match: 5. Germline V gene lookup returns CDR1 SGHAT and CDR2 FQNNGV. The CDR3 loop spans 14 amino acids. The CDR3: CASSPTGGQETQYF. The CDR3 region has the DNA TGTGCCAGCAGCCCAACCGGGGGGCAAGAGACCCAGTACTTC.

The CDR3 DNA reads as TGTGCCAGCAGCTGGGGGCCTCTTGCGACCCCGGAGGAAAAACTGTTTTTT. Protein: CASSWGPLATPEEKLFF. V is TRBV5-6 and J is TRBJ1-4; possibly TRBD1 for D (6 bases). The CDR3 length is 17 residues. Germline CDR1 reads SGHDT; CDR2 reads YYEEEE. Trimming left V 3 bases short and J 8 bases short, with 23 bases between.

The genes are TRBV5-6 and TRBJ2-5, with D maybe TRBD1 (6 bases). Trimming took 4 bases from V and 5 from J, leaving 15 bases between them. This CDR3 spans 14 amino acids. Germline CDR1 reads SGHDT; CDR2 reads YYEEEE. The CDR3 sequence is CASSPAGDGETQYF. The CDR3 DNA follows: TGTGCCAGCAGCCCGGCAGGGGATGGGGAGACCCAGTACTTC.

This clone was picked up a small number of times. This chain joins TRBV11-2 and TRBJ2-7; D is possibly TRBD1 (6 bases). The length of the CDR3 is 13 residues. Germline V gene sequence: CDR1 SGHAT, CDR2 FQNNGV. V gave up 5 bases and J gave up 2 bases, with 10 bases separating them. The CDR3 DNA reads as TGTGCCAGCAGCCAACAGGGAGCCTACGAGCAGTACTTC. Translated: CASSQQGAYEQYF.

The genes are TRBV6-5 and TRBJ1-1; the D is unclear. V lost 1 base to trimming and J lost 5 bases, with 11 bases between them. The germline V gene encodes CDR1 MNHEY and CDR2 SVGAGI. The CDR3 is made up of 14 amino acids. The CDR3 here is CASSYYTGRTEAFF. CDR3 coding DNA: TGTGCCAGCAGTTACTACACGGGAAGAACTGAAGCTTTCTTT.

The J gene is TRBJ1-1, the V gene TRBV4-2; 8 bases line up with TRBD1. V lost 3 bases to trimming and J lost 2 bases; unmatched junction nucleotides: 5. The CDR3 extends over 15 amino acids. Germline V gives CDR1 LGHNA, CDR2 YNFKEQ. The CDR3 DNA is TGTGCCAGCAGCCATGGGACAGGCCAAAACACTGAAGCTTTCTTT. It translates to CASSHGTGQNTEAFF.

Points on this clone: Given a much more abundant clone one base away, this may be a read error. Additional DNA sequences in this sample encode the identical CDR3. This chain joins TRBV30 and TRBJ1-3, with D unclear. The CDR3 totals 13 residues. Germline V gene lookup returns CDR1 GTSNPN and CDR2 SVGIG (reference sequence). V was cut by 2 bases and J by 2 bases, with 7 bases left in between. The CDR3 sequence: CAWSPGAGNTIYF. The CDR3 nucleotides read TGTGCCTGGAGTCCCGGGGCTGGAAACACCATATATTTT. Complete variable domain (other parts from reference TRBV30 and TRBJ1-3): SQTIHQWPATLVQPVGSPLSLECTVEGTSNPNLYWYRQAAGRGLQLLFYSVGIGQISSEVPQNLSASRPQDRQFILSSKKLLLSDSGFYLCAWSPGAGNTIYFGEGSWLTVV.

This clone was seen a handful of times. This chain links TRBV4-2 with TRBJ2-7; TRBD1 matches at 8 bases. The germline V gene has CDR1 LGHNA and CDR2 YNFKEQ. Germline trimming cut 2 bases from V and 0 bases from J; bases unmatched to any gene: 6. CDR3 size: 16 residues. CDR3 coding DNA: TGTGCCAGCAGCCAAAACGACAGGGGCCCCTCCTACGAGCAGTACTTC. Its protein is CASSQNDRGPSYEQYF.

The chain employs TRBV20-1 and TRBJ2-5, with unresolved D. Germline V lookup: CDR1 DFQATT, CDR2 SNEGSKA (reference sequence). This CDR3 has 11 residues. Trimming took 3 bases from V and 4 from J, leaving 6 bases between them. CDR3 DNA: TGCAGTGCTAGCTACTCAGAGACCCAGTACTTC. It is translated as CSASYSETQYF.

This clone occurred once. The V and J genes are TRBV20-1 and TRBJ1-1; D ambiguous. The length of the CDR3 is 11 residues. The V gene's germline CDR1 is DFQATT and CDR2 SNEGSKA (reference sequence). Trimming pared 7 bases from V and 0 bases from J, leaving 6 bases between. CDR3 DNA: TGCAGTGGCGCTATGAACACTGAAGCTTTCTTT. This translates into CSGAMNTEAFF.

V usage is TRBV5-6 and J usage is TRBJ1-3; D remains ambiguous. Trimming left V 4 bases short and J 7 bases short, with 18 bases between. The CDR3 runs 15 residues. Germline CDR1 is SGHDT and CDR2 is YYEEEE. In DNA, the CDR3 is TGTGCCAGCAGCGACCCGGCTCGAGGAACCAACACCATATATTTT. Its translation: CASSDPARGTNTIYF. The whole variable domain, filled in from reference TRBV5-6 and TRBJ1-3, reads DAGVTQSPTHLIKTRGQQVTLRCSPKSGHDTVSWYQQALGQGPQFIFQYYEEEERQRGNFPDRFSGHQFPNYSSELNVNALLLGDSALYLCASSDPARGTNTIYFGEGSWLTVV.

The V call is TRBV9, the J call TRBJ1-5, with 7 bases identical to TRBD1. The CDR3 totals 14 residues. Germline V gene data show CDR1 as SGDLS and CDR2 as YYNGEE. V trimming: 3 bases; J trimming: 8 bases; junction bases outside the gene matches: 8. CDR3 sequence: CASSDGTAAKPQHF. CDR3 in DNA: TGTGCCAGCAGCGACGGGACAGCAGCCAAGCCCCAGCATTTT.

This clone was observed a handful of times. The chain carries TRBV27 and TRBJ1-6, with D tentatively TRBD1 (6 bases). Germline V CDR1 and CDR2: MNHEY, SMNVEV (reference sequence). V shed 6 bases and J shed 7 bases, with 13 bases lying between them. The CDR3 is 14 amino acids. The CDR3: CASRKDRRNSPLHF. The CDR3 DNA follows: TGTGCCAGCAGGAAAGACAGGAGAAATTCACCCCTCCACTTT.

This rearrangement joins TRBV29-1 to TRBJ1-1; TRBD1 aligns across 10 bases. After removal of 5 bases from V and 4 bases from J, the junction contained 4 bases not matched to a gene. The germline CDR1 and CDR2 sequences are SQVTM and ANQGSEA. This CDR3 contains 13 residues. CDR3 sequence (DNA): TGCAGCGTTAGGACAGGGGGTATCACTGAAGCTTTCTTT. Protein sequence: CSVRTGGITEAFF.

The chain joins TRBV6-5 to TRBJ1-1; no clear D gene. Germline assignment: CDR1 MNHEY and CDR2 SVGAGI. The CDR3 is 11 amino acids. Trimming stripped 5 bases from V and 7 bases from J, with 8 bases between. The CDR3 here is CASSQRGEAFF. In DNA, the CDR3 is TGTGCCAGCAGTCAACGCGGTGAAGCTTTCTTT.

The J gene is TRBJ1-1, the V gene TRBV6-5; D gene unclear. The CDR3 consists of 13 residues. V dropped 6 bases and J dropped 6 bases, with 14 bases sitting between them. Per germline, CDR1 MNHEY and CDR2 SVGAGI. The CDR3 DNA reads as TGTGCCAGCAGATTACCGGGAGACTCTGAAGCTTTCTTT. This translates into CASRLPGDSEAFF.

The count of this clone is one. The V gene is TRBV7-9, the J gene TRBJ1-5; D is undetermined. This CDR3 is 15 amino acids long. Per germline, CDR1 SEHNR and CDR2 FQNEAQ (reference sequence). Trimming removed 3 bases at V and 0 bases at J, with 9 bases between. CDR3 sequence (DNA): TGTGCCAGCAGCTTGTCGGGGATTAGCAATCAGCCCCAGCATTTT. The encoded protein is CASSLSGISNQPQHF.

The V gene is TRBV27, the J gene TRBJ2-1; no clear D. This CDR3 has 15 amino acids. Trimming left V 1 base short and J 0 bases short, with 7 bases between. Germline CDR1 reads MNHEY; CDR2 reads SMNVEV (reference sequence). In DNA, the CDR3 is TGTGCCAGCAGTTTATTGGCAATCTCCTACAATGAGCAGTTCTTC. Protein: CASSLLAISYNEQFF.

The gene calls are TRBV6-2 or TRBV6-3 and TRBJ1-2; 7 bases are a match to TRBD1. V trimming: 2 bases; J trimming: 4 bases; junction bases outside the gene matches: 4. CDR3 length equals 14 residues. Per germline, CDR1 MNHEY and CDR2 SVGEGT. The CDR3 protein is CASSYETGFYGYTF. As DNA, the CDR3 is TGTGCCAGCAGTTACGAGACAGGGTTCTATGGCTACACCTTC.

To note about this clone: The identical CDR3 is also encoded by other nucleotide sequences in the sample. This chain links TRBV5-1 with TRBJ1-2; 11 bases line up with TRBD1. V lost 5 bases to trimming and J lost 7 bases; unmatched junction nucleotides: 7. The CDR3 length is 14 residues. The germline gives CDR1 SGHRS, CDR2 YFSETQ. This chain's CDR3 is CASSPGTGGFGYTF. CDR3 sequence (DNA): TGCGCCAGCAGTCCCGGGACAGGGGGGTTTGGCTACACCTTC.

This chain connects TRBV30 to TRBJ2-1; 8 bases fit TRBD2. J lost 7 bases, V lost 3 bases, and 5 bases had no gene match. The CDR3 contains 13 residues. Germline CDR1 and CDR2: GTSNPN and SVGIG (reference sequence). DNA for the CDR3: TGTGCCTGGAGCCGGGGGGGGAGGAATGAGCAGTTCTTC. Protein sequence: CAWSRGGRNEQFF.

The rearrangement joins TRBV5-6 to TRBJ1-1, with TRBD1 as a possible D gene (6 bases). Trimming removed 2 bases from V and 7 bases from J, with 6 bases in between. The CDR3 sequence is 11 residues long. Per germline, CDR1 SGHDT and CDR2 YYEEEE. Here the CDR3 DNA reads TGTGCCAGCAGCTTAGGGGGTGAAGCTTTCTTT. This gives the protein CASSLGGEAFF.

The rearrangement joins TRBV30 to TRBJ1-5, with 7 bases lining up with TRBD1. The CDR3 sequence is 15 residues long. With V trimmed by 2 bases and J by 4 bases, 8 bases remained unmatched. Per germline, CDR1 GTSNPN and CDR2 SVGIG (reference sequence). CDR3 in amino acids: CAWSLKGASNQPQHF. The CDR3 DNA reads TGTGCCTGGAGTTTGAAGGGGGCCTCGAATCAGCCCCAGCATTTT.

The chain employs TRBV19 and TRBJ2-3; no definite D call. Germline loops: CDR1 LNHDA, CDR2 SQIVND (reference sequence). V was clipped by 1 base and J by 11 bases, with 13 bases between them. The CDR3 has 13 residues. CDR3 loop: CASSIGSRSWQYF. CDR3 nucleotides: TGTGCCAGTAGTATAGGCTCCCGGAGCTGGCAGTATTTT. Together with reference TRBV19 and TRBJ2-3, the CDR3 gives the full variable domain: DGGITQSPKYLFRKEGQNVTLSCEQNLNHDAMYWYRQDPGQGLRLIYYSQIVNDFQKGDIAEGYSVSREKKESFPLTVTSAQKNPTAFYLCASSIGSRSWQYFGPGTRLTVL.

Only one count was recorded for this clone. The CDR3 DNA follows: TGTGCCAGTCACCCGGGCGGGGGGGCCCGCTACGAGCAGTACTTC. Translating gives CASHPGGGARYEQYF. V gene TRBV19 combines with J gene TRBJ2-7; 9 nucleotides agree with TRBD2. Trimming cost V 8 bases and J 3 bases; bases outside gene matches: 11. The CDR3 has 15 residues. The V gene's germline CDR1 is LNHDA and CDR2 SQIVND (reference sequence).

The genes are TRBV5-1 and TRBJ1-5; weak D call: TRBD1 (5 bases). The V gene's germline CDR1 is SGHRS and CDR2 YFSETQ. This CDR3 contains 16 residues. The V end was cut by 2 bases, the J end by 7 bases, with 19 bases between. CDR3: CASSLGDRQGGQPQHF. The CDR3 DNA reads TGCGCCAGCAGCTTAGGGGACCGGCAGGGAGGCCAGCCCCAGCATTTT. Using reference TRBV5-1 and TRBJ1-5 for the parts outside the CDR3, the full variable domain is KAGVTQTPRYLIKTRGQQVTLSCSPISGHRSVSWYQQTPGQGLQFLFEYFSETQRNKGNFPGRFSGRQFSNSRSEMNVSTLELGDSALYLCASSLGDRQGGQPQHFGDGTRLSIL.

The chain joins TRBV3-1 (or the pseudogene TRBV3-2) to TRBJ2-2; 11 bases align to TRBD2. V lost 0 bases, J lost 8 bases, and 8 bases stayed unmatched. This CDR3 is built from 17 residues. CDR1 and CDR2 from the germline V gene are LGHDT and YNNKEL (reference sequence). The DNA for the CDR3 is TGTGCCAGCAGCCAAGAGTTTAGCGGGAGGGCCGCGGGGGAGCTGTTTTTT. This encodes CASSQEFSGRAAGELFF.